The 17 T cell receptor beta chains below all came from one sample that was sequenced in a study of T cell changes during pregnancy in multiple sclerosis. Sequencing was performed with immunoSEQ multiplex PCR; in TCRdb, only in-frame clones are kept and a portion is missing. This table holds tens of thousands of clones, just over 90% found once. This specimen was peripheral blood, taken in the third trimester of pregnancy. These TCRs come from a female donor with multiple sclerosis, enrolled in a pregnancy study.

This clone was observed once. The chain is built from TRBV30 and TRBJ1-5; 8 bases agree with TRBD1. V trimming: 4 bases; J trimming: 5 bases; junction bases outside the gene matches: 7. The CDR3 is 14 amino acids. Germline CDR1 and CDR2: GTSNPN and SVGIG (reference sequence). The CDR3 coding sequence is TGTGCCTGGAATTTACAGGGGGGACATCAGCCCCAGCATTTT. This codes for CAWNLQGGHQPQHF.

The chain links TRBV29-1 to TRBJ2-5; possible D gene TRBD1, 5 bases. Germline CDR1 reads SQVTM; CDR2 reads ANQGSEA. Trimming took 3 bases from V and 3 from J, leaving 5 bases between them. The CDR3 is 11 residues long. The CDR3 sequence: CSVDREETQYF. The DNA for the CDR3 is TGCAGCGTTGACAGGGAAGAGACCCAGTACTTC.

The chain uses TRBV10-1 and TRBJ1-4; TRBD1 might be the D (5 bases). Germline V gene data show CDR1 as WNHNN and CDR2 as SYGVQD (reference sequence). The CDR3 is 16 residues long. Trimming cost V 7 bases and J 5 bases, with 20 bases left between them. The CDR3 is CASTTKIQGTNEKLFF. DNA for the CDR3: TGCGCCAGCACAACTAAAATTCAGGGTACGAATGAAAAACTGTTTTTT.

The genes are TRBV7-9 and TRBJ2-7; 11 nucleotides line up with TRBD2. The V segment lost 0 bases and the J segment 3 bases; nucleotides outside the gene matches: 10. CDR1 and CDR2 (germline): SEHNR, FQNEAQ (reference sequence). CDR3 size: 18 residues. In DNA form, the CDR3 reads TGTGCCAGCAGCTTAGCGGGTAGGGAGACTAGCGGGGTCTACGAGCAGTACTTC. This gives the protein CASSLAGRETSGVYEQYF.

V gene TRBV5-6 combines with J gene TRBJ1-2; TRBD1 might be the D (6 bases). The ends were cut back, 0 bases at V and 8 bases at J, with 14 bases in the middle. There are 14 residues in the CDR3. CDR1 SGHDT and CDR2 YYEEEE come from the germline V gene. CDR3: CASSLDAGEGGYTF. CDR3 DNA: TGTGCCAGCAGCTTGGACGCAGGGGAGGGGGGCTACACCTTC.

The chain's CDR3 is CASSLTAGATNEQFF. The CDR3 nucleotides read TGTGCCAGCAGTTTAACAGCGGGAGCGACCAATGAGCAGTTCTTC. The gene calls are TRBV27 and TRBJ2-1, with 8 bases identical to TRBD2. The CDR3 consists of 15 residues. Germline assignment: CDR1 MNHEY and CDR2 SMNVEV (reference sequence). Germline trimming cut 2 bases from V and 6 bases from J; bases unmatched to any gene: 6.

This chain joins TRBV10-3 and TRBJ2-7, with 7 bases identical to TRBD1. There are 13 residues in the CDR3. Unmatched junction bases numbered 8, after V lost 8 bases and J lost 4 bases. Germline values: CDR1 ENHRY, CDR2 SYGVKD. This CDR3 reads CAIGGQESYEQYF. The CDR3 DNA reads as TGTGCCATCGGCGGACAGGAGTCTTACGAGCAGTACTTC.

This rearrangement joins TRBV27 to TRBJ2-5; TRBD2 matches at 14 bases. The CDR3 spans 17 residues. V was clipped by 0 bases and J by 4 bases; unmatched bases: 4. Germline lookup yields CDR1 MNHEY and CDR2 SMNVEV (reference sequence). The CDR3 DNA is TGTGCCAGCAGTTTATCGACTAGCGGGAGGGCCTTAGAGACCCAGTACTTC. As protein: CASSLSTSGRALETQYF.

The gene calls are TRBV7-9 and TRBJ2-7; 8 bases agree with TRBD1. The V and J ends lost 8 bases and 1 base, in that order; junction bases with no gene match: 7. Looked up from germline, CDR1 is SEHNR and CDR2 is FQNEAQ (reference sequence). The CDR3 spans 14 residues. The DNA of the CDR3 is TGTGCCAGCCAAAGGGGACAGGTTTCCTACGAGCAGTACTTC. It encodes CASQRGQVSYEQYF.

The chain is built from TRBV19 and TRBJ2-1, with 9 bases identical to TRBD2. V was pared by 6 bases and J by 1 base, with 4 bases of the junction left unmatched. There are 15 residues in the CDR3. Looked up from germline, CDR1 is LNHDA and CDR2 is SQIVND (reference sequence). DNA for the CDR3: TGTGCCAGTAGCCCAGCGGGAGGTTCCTACAATGAGCAGTTCTTC. It encodes CASSPAGGSYNEQFF. The full variable domain, with the rest looked up from reference TRBV19 and TRBJ2-1, is DGGITQSPKYLFRKEGQNVTLSCEQNLNHDAMYWYRQDPGQGLRLIYYSQIVNDFQKGDIAEGYSVSREKKESFPLTVTSAQKNPTAFYLCASSPAGGSYNEQFFGPGTRLTVL.

The chain joins TRBV27 to TRBJ2-7, with TRBD2 identical over 8 bases. The CDR3 has 15 residues. Germline CDR1 reads MNHEY; CDR2 reads SMNVEV (reference sequence). The ends lost 6 bases at V and 2 bases at J; junction bases unmatched: 9. This CDR3 reads CASRKGGRLTYEQYF. The CDR3 DNA is TGTGCCAGCAGGAAGGGCGGGAGGCTTACCTACGAGCAGTACTTC.

J is TRBJ2-3 and V is TRBV5-1; 11 bases map to TRBD1. There are 17 residues in the CDR3. Germline values: CDR1 SGHRS, CDR2 YFSETQ. J gave up 5 bases and V 3 bases, and 11 bases lay outside the gene matches. The CDR3 coding sequence is TGCGCCAGCAGCTCGAATCCCGCCGGGACAGGGGGAGATACGCAGTATTTT. Amino acids: CASSSNPAGTGGDTQYF.

The chain employs TRBV27 and TRBJ1-1, with 7 nucleotides matching TRBD1. The CDR3 runs to 15 residues. The junction had 4 bases not matched to a gene; V was cut back by 2 bases and J by 1 base. CDR1 is MNHEY, CDR2 SMNVEV, per germline (reference sequence). CDR3 loop: CASSLTDRKNTEAFF. In nucleotides, the CDR3 is TGTGCCAGCAGTTTAACGGACAGGAAGAACACTGAAGCTTTCTTT.

The J gene is TRBJ1-2, the V gene TRBV7-2, with a weak D call TRBD1 (5 bases). Germline CDR1 reads SGHTA; CDR2 reads FQGNSA. The CDR3 has 14 amino acids. V lost 2 bases to trimming and J lost 3 bases, with 10 bases between them. The CDR3 here is CASSLQGSDYGYTF. Here the CDR3 DNA reads TGTGCCAGCAGCTTACAGGGATCAGACTATGGCTACACCTTC.

Worth noting for this clone: Additional DNA sequences in this sample encode the identical CDR3. V usage is TRBV7-3 and J usage is TRBJ2-7; 8 bases map to TRBD2. CDR3 length equals 14 residues. Germline V gives CDR1 SGHTA, CDR2 FQGTGA. V lost 4 bases, J lost 0 bases, and 2 bases stayed unmatched. The CDR3 DNA is TGTGCCAGCAGCTCCAGCGGGAGCTCCTACGAGCAGTACTTC. Translation gives CASSSSGSSYEQYF.

The chain uses TRBV6-6 and TRBJ1-5; D is unclear. Per the germline V gene, CDR1 is MNHNY and CDR2 is SVGAGI (reference sequence). The germline V and J ends were trimmed by 3 bases and 5 bases, with 8 bases remaining between them. The CDR3 contains 13 residues. CDR3 sequence: CASSYREDQPQHF. The CDR3 DNA sequence: TGTGCCAGCAGTTATCGAGAGGATCAGCCCCAGCATTTT.

The V and J genes are TRBV4-2 and TRBJ1-3; D unresolved. Germline V lookup: CDR1 LGHNA, CDR2 YNFKEQ. V gave up 4 bases and J gave up 4 bases, with 17 bases separating them. The CDR3 has 16 residues. The CDR3 is CASSPTRRVYGNTIYF. The CDR3 bases are TGTGCCAGCAGCCCCACCCGGAGGGTATACGGAAACACCATATATTTT.